The 28 T cell receptor beta chains listed next were all sequenced from one sample in a study of CD4 T cells in relation to SARS-CoV-2 and coronaviruses. The assay was immunoSEQ multiplex PCR, and TCRdb's table has in-frame clones only and misses some. The sample lists around 20,000 clones, around 80% occurring once. Unexposed donor CD4+ T cells date from 2011-2018, before the COVID-19 pandemic. Isolation of CD4+ T cells took place after less than 11 days in culture. For these TCRs, the target antigens are not known. Sequenced: CD4+ T cells from PBMCs, cultured in vitro. The receptor source for this set is a human donor in good health.

The chain is built from TRBV12-3 or TRBV12-4 and TRBJ1-2; D call uncertain. This CDR3 is built from 12 residues. The V gene lost 7 bases and the J gene lost 4 bases, with 10 bases spanning the gap. CDR3: CASTKEGYGYTF. The CDR3 DNA reads TGTGCCAGCACTAAGGAGGGCTATGGCTACACCTTC.

This clone appeared once. The sample holds other DNA sequences that translate to the same CDR3. The chain links TRBV3-1 (or the pseudogene TRBV3-2) to TRBJ2-7, with D uncertain. From germline, CDR1 is LGHDT and CDR2 YNNKEL (reference sequence). This CDR3 is built from 11 residues. Trimming stripped 3 bases from V and 3 bases from J, with 3 bases between. DNA of the CDR3: TGTGCCAGCAGCCAGAGCTACGAGCAGTACTTC. Translation gives CASSQSYEQYF.

The chain links TRBV19 to TRBJ2-2; D is possibly TRBD2 (6 bases). This CDR3 has 14 amino acids. Germline CDR1 and CDR2: LNHDA and SQIVND (reference sequence). V was shortened by 6 bases and J by 2 bases, with 10 bases between the two germline ends. CDR3 bases: TGTGCCAGTAGACTTGGACTAAACACCGGGGAGCTGTTTTTT. This codes for CASRLGLNTGELFF.

The table lists this clone with a few counts. The chain links TRBV7-9 to TRBJ1-4, with D unresolved. The CDR3 spans 14 residues. V lost 2 bases, J lost 0 bases, and 4 bases lay in between. In germline, CDR1 is SEHNR, CDR2 FQNEAQ (reference sequence). The CDR3 bases are TGTGCCAGCAGCTTAATCGCAACTAATGAAAAACTGTTTTTT. Translation: CASSLIATNEKLFF.

The CDR3 loop is CASSLTDHFEQYF. The CDR3 nucleotides are TGTGCCAGCAGCCTAACCGATCATTTCGAGCAGTACTTC. The gene calls are TRBV3-1 (or the pseudogene TRBV3-2) and TRBJ2-7; D ambiguous. V dropped 4 bases and J dropped 6 bases, with 13 bases sitting between them. The CDR3 is made up of 13 amino acids. The germline gives CDR1 LGHDT, CDR2 YNNKEL (reference sequence).

The sample holds one count of this clone. V is TRBV7-9 and J is TRBJ2-7; 7 bases are shared with TRBD1. The J segment lost 3 bases and the V segment lost 7 bases, leaving 9 bases of the junction unmatched. Per germline, CDR1 SEHNR and CDR2 FQNEAQ (reference sequence). The length of the CDR3 is 14 residues. The chain's CDR3 is CASTTGSTYYEQYF. Here the CDR3 DNA reads TGTGCCAGCACGACAGGGAGCACATACTACGAGCAGTACTTC.

The CDR3 sequence: CASRDRSNEQFF. In DNA form, the CDR3 reads TGTGCCAGCCGGGACAGGTCCAATGAGCAGTTCTTC. V is TRBV6-5 and J is TRBJ2-1, with 8 bases identical to TRBD1. With 8 bases clipped from V and 6 bases from J, the junction kept 3 bases outside the gene matches. CDR3 length: 12 amino acids. Per germline, CDR1 MNHEY and CDR2 SVGAGI.

V is TRBV7-9 and J is TRBJ2-7; D ambiguous. The V end was cut by 3 bases, the J end by 6 bases, with 12 bases between. Germline V CDR1 and CDR2: SEHNR, FQNEAQ (reference sequence). The CDR3 spans 13 residues. In nucleotides, the CDR3 is TGTGCCAGCAGCTTGGGCGAGTGGTCCGAGCAGTACTTC. Residues: CASSLGEWSEQYF.

The rearrangement links TRBV19 to TRBJ1-5, with D unresolved. The CDR3 runs 14 residues. The germline V and J ends were trimmed by 3 bases and 4 bases, with 10 bases remaining between them. Germline CDR1 is LNHDA and CDR2 is SQIVND (reference sequence). The CDR3 sequence: CASSISGRNQPQHF. The CDR3 DNA reads TGTGCCAGTAGTATTTCCGGAAGAAATCAGCCCCAGCATTTT.

This clone appeared a single time. The chain combines TRBV6-5 with TRBJ2-7; D unclear. The V gene's germline CDR1 is MNHEY and CDR2 SVGAGI. The CDR3 runs to 11 residues. V dropped 4 bases and J dropped 6 bases, with 7 bases sitting between them. CDR3 amino acids: CASSSRLEQYF. The CDR3 DNA reads TGTGCCAGCAGTTCCCGTCTCGAGCAGTACTTC.

The chain has TRBV2 and TRBJ2-5; 9 bases are shared with TRBD2. The CDR3 runs 16 residues. Germline CDR1 reads SNHLY; CDR2 reads FYNNEI. The junction had 6 bases not matched to a gene; V was cut back by 3 bases and J by 1 base. The CDR3 spells CASSERSGRSQETQYF. In nucleotides, the CDR3 is TGTGCCAGCAGTGAGCGTAGCGGGAGATCCCAAGAGACCCAGTACTTC.

The chain carries TRBV2 and TRBJ1-1; D unclear. Germline assignment: CDR1 SNHLY and CDR2 FYNNEI. Trimming stripped 8 bases from V and 0 bases from J, with 13 bases between. The CDR3 covers 14 residues. The CDR3 protein is CASRTPVMNTEAFF. In DNA, the CDR3 is TGTGCCAGCCGCACCCCCGTGATGAACACTGAAGCTTTCTTT.

This clone is categorized as medium-sized (0.01 to 0.1%). The chain couples TRBV7-9 to TRBJ2-1; TRBD1 matches 7 bases. The CDR3 loop spans 13 amino acids. Germline-derived CDR1 and CDR2 are SEHNR and FQNEAQ (reference sequence). The trim removed 2 bases at V and 8 bases at J, leaving 3 bases unmatched. Written as DNA, the CDR3 is TGTGCCAGCAGCTTACCCGGGACAGATGAGCAGTTCTTC. Protein: CASSLPGTDEQFF.

The V and J genes are TRBV5-4 and TRBJ1-5; D is unclear. Germline CDR1 SGHNT, CDR2 YYREEE (reference sequence). This CDR3 has 12 residues. V was cut by 0 bases and J by 6 bases, with 4 bases left in between. The CDR3 region is CASSLVGQPQHF. The CDR3 DNA reads TGTGCCAGCAGCTTGGTGGGTCAGCCCCAGCATTTT.

This sequence joins TRBV29-1 and TRBJ1-2; a possible D gene is TRBD1 (6 bases). V gave up 7 bases and J gave up 5 bases, with 17 bases separating them. The CDR3 is 13 amino acids. Germline V gene sequence: CDR1 SQVTM, CDR2 ANQGSEA. The CDR3 nucleotides are TGCAGCGCCGAGGGGGGGCGACAATATGGCTACACCTTC. Protein: CSAEGGRQYGYTF.

The rearrangement joins TRBV21-1 to TRBJ2-2; TRBD1, as called in the table, went unchecked against the DNA. TRBV21-1 is termed a pseudogene. The CDR3 runs to 15 residues. Here the CDR3 DNA reads TGTGCCAGCAGCAAAGTTGACAACGTCCTCGGGGAGCTGTTTTTT. This sequence encodes CASSKVDNVLGELFF.

The chain recombines TRBV2 with TRBJ1-1; D possibly corresponds to TRBD1 (6 bases). The CDR3 has 17 amino acids. Trimming took 6 bases from V and 0 from J, leaving 20 bases between them. The germline gives CDR1 SNHLY, CDR2 FYNNEI. CDR3 sequence: CASRPLGSGALNTEAFF. The CDR3 bases are TGTGCCAGCAGACCCCTTGGGTCAGGGGCCTTGAACACTGAAGCTTTCTTT.

The chain links TRBV5-8 to TRBJ2-2, with 7 bases identical to TRBD2. This CDR3 spans 15 amino acids. Germline V gene lookup returns CDR1 SGHTS and CDR2 YDEGEE. Germline trimming cut 4 bases from V and 0 bases from J; bases unmatched to any gene: 3. The CDR3 is CASSPSGANTGELFF. CDR3 bases: TGTGCCAGCAGCCCTAGCGGAGCGAACACCGGGGAGCTGTTTTTT.

The chain joins TRBV5-1 to TRBJ2-7, with TRBD2 matching 11 bases. Germline V CDR1 and CDR2: SGHRS, YFSETQ. The J segment lost 2 bases and the V segment lost 1 base, leaving 5 bases of the junction unmatched. The CDR3 contains 16 residues. CDR3 in DNA: TGCGCCAGCAGCTTGCCGCTAGCGGGGGGAGCCTACGAGCAGTACTTC. This codes for CASSLPLAGGAYEQYF.

The rearrangement uses TRBV12-3 or TRBV12-4 and TRBJ2-5; TRBD2 might be the D (5 bases). The V end lost 8 bases, the J end lost 3 bases, and 7 bases lay between the germline ends. This CDR3 has 11 residues. The CDR3 coding sequence is TGTGCCAGCCGGGGTGAAGAGACCCAGTACTTC. Its translation: CASRGEETQYF.

The chain has TRBV30 and TRBJ2-1; D tentatively reads TRBD1 or TRBD2 (5 bases each). The CDR3 loop spans 16 amino acids. Germline V CDR1 and CDR2: GTSNPN, SVGIG (reference sequence). V was trimmed by 2 bases and J by 12 bases, leaving 26 bases between them. DNA for the CDR3: TGTGCCTGGAGTACCTTCCGGGGAGTAGGGGTTTTTGGGCAGTTCTTC. Its translation is CAWSTFRGVGVFGQFF.

CDR3 region: CAWVRVSSEEAFF. The CDR3 coding sequence is TGTGCCTGGGTTCGAGTCTCGAGCGAGGAAGCTTTCTTT. The chain links TRBV30 to TRBJ1-1; D call uncertain. The CDR3 runs 13 residues. Between the trimmed V and J ends, which lost 5 bases and 8 bases, there was a span of 18 bases. The V gene's germline CDR1 is GTSNPN and CDR2 SVGIG (reference sequence).

This sequence joins TRBV30 and TRBJ1-2; D ambiguous. There are 13 residues in the CDR3. Germline-derived CDR1 and CDR2 are GTSNPN and SVGIG (reference sequence). V was clipped by 4 bases and J by 0 bases, with 9 bases between them. CDR3 nucleotide sequence: TGTGCCTGGATGAAAGGCACTAACTATGGCTACACCTTC. The encoded protein is CAWMKGTNYGYTF.

The chain joins TRBV6-5 to TRBJ2-3, with D perhaps TRBD2 (5 bases). Looked up from germline, CDR1 is MNHEY and CDR2 is SVGAGI. The V end lost 4 bases, the J end lost 0 bases, and 11 bases lay between the germline ends. The CDR3 loop spans 15 amino acids. In DNA, the CDR3 is TGTGCCAGCAGTTCCCCGGGAACTAGCACAGATACGCAGTATTTT. Its translation: CASSSPGTSTDTQYF.

J is TRBJ1-6 and V is TRBV19, with 9 nucleotides matching TRBD1. V was clipped by 5 bases and J by 9 bases; unmatched bases: 8. The CDR3 has 15 amino acids. Germline CDR1 and CDR2: LNHDA and SQIVND (reference sequence). CDR3 sequence (DNA): TGTGCCAGTAGTGGGGGACAGGGAGGCATTTCACCCCTCCACTTT. Translated: CASSGGQGGISPLHF.

The chain employs TRBV27 and TRBJ2-7; TRBD1 is a possible D gene (5 bases). This CDR3 comprises 15 residues. Germline CDR1 MNHEY, CDR2 SMNVEV (reference sequence). Trimming removed 1 base at V and 5 bases at J, with 15 bases between. CDR3 residues: CASSLFGQTWDEQYF. The DNA of the CDR3 is TGTGCCAGCAGTTTATTTGGACAAACTTGGGACGAGCAGTACTTC.

CDR3 in DNA: TGTGCCCCGCGGGAGGGGGATACGCAGTATTTT. It encodes CAPREGDTQYF. The chain employs TRBV24-1 and TRBJ2-3, with 9 nucleotides matching TRBD2. Losses at the gene ends were 12 bases for V and 6 bases for J; bases not matched to a gene: 3. CDR1 is KGHDR, CDR2 SFDVKD, per germline. The CDR3 covers 11 residues.

The rearrangement joins TRBV6-5 to TRBJ2-1, with 13 nucleotides matching TRBD2. The germline V gene has CDR1 MNHEY and CDR2 SVGAGI. The length of the CDR3 is 15 residues. Germline trimming cut 6 bases from V and 6 bases from J; bases unmatched to any gene: 5. Here the CDR3 reads CASRLTSGRANEQFF. The CDR3 DNA is TGTGCCAGCAGGCTAACTAGCGGGAGGGCCAATGAGCAGTTCTTC.